Below, 7 T cell receptor beta chains from the same sample are listed, as sequenced in a study of CD8+ T cells in alopecia areata. RNA was extracted and reverse transcribed into cDNA as the sequencing template. Libraries were prepared by immunoSEQ multiplex PCR; TCRdb keeps only in-frame clonotypes and omits some of them. This table has approximately 180,000 clones, roughly 60% appearing once. Treatment in this sample: oral pan-JAK inhibitor, 5-10 mg twice daily. The source material was CD4+ T cells sorted from blood, sampled around week 49, from a patient treated with tofacitinib. The receptors stem from a human donor with alopecia areata.

A remark on this clone: Other DNA sequences in the same sample also yield this CDR3. The chain uses TRBV9 and TRBJ2-7; no reliable D call. The CDR3 length is 14 residues. Germline lookup yields CDR1 SGDLS and CDR2 YYNGEE. The V and J ends lost 0 bases and 3 bases respectively, with 10 bases between them. The CDR3 region is CASSVAEGGYEQYF. The CDR3 DNA is TGTGCCAGCAGCGTAGCCGAAGGTGGCTACGAGCAGTACTTC.

V and J are TRBV5-1 and TRBJ1-2, with D maybe TRBD1 (5 bases). CDR1 SGHRS and CDR2 YFSETQ come from the germline V gene. V was clipped by 0 bases and J by 6 bases, with 15 bases between them. This CDR3 has 15 residues. CDR3 sequence (DNA): TGCGCCAGCAGCTTGGATCCGGGACGGAGGGATGGCTACACCTTC. This translates into CASSLDPGRRDGYTF.

The rearrangement uses TRBV30 and TRBJ2-7, with 8 bases matching TRBD2. The CDR3 spans 14 residues. Germline-derived CDR1 and CDR2 are GTSNPN and SVGIG (reference sequence). V gave up 6 bases and J gave up 0 bases; unmatched junction bases: 7. The CDR3 loop reads CACITSGLSYEQYF. In DNA form, the CDR3 reads TGTGCCTGCATTACTAGCGGCCTCTCCTACGAGCAGTACTTC. The complete variable domain, with remaining parts taken from reference TRBV30 and TRBJ2-7, reads SQTIHQWPATLVQPVGSPLSLECTVEGTSNPNLYWYRQAAGRGLQLLFYSVGIGQISSEVPQNLSASRPQDRQFILSSKKLLLSDSGFYLCACITSGLSYEQYFGPGTRLTVT.

This clone was counted only a few times. The chain links TRBV7-9 to TRBJ2-1; TRBD1 aligns across 9 bases. The CDR3 has 15 residues. Trimming removed 6 bases from V and 8 bases from J; junction bases left unmatched: 11. Germline V CDR1 and CDR2: SEHNR, FQNEAQ (reference sequence). The CDR3 DNA reads TGTGCCAGCAGAGACCCGGGACAGGGAATCCATGAGCAGTTCTTC. Translated: CASRDPGQGIHEQFF.

This clone came up a few times. V gene TRBV4-3 combines with J gene TRBJ2-1; TRBD1 matches 7 bases. The V and J ends lost 1 base and 5 bases, in that order; junction bases with no gene match: 8. Germline lookup yields CDR1 LGHNA and CDR2 YSLEER. The CDR3 has 16 residues. CDR3 nucleotides: TGCGCCAGCAGCCAAGGATTGACAGGGCATGACAATGAGCAGTTCTTC. This encodes CASSQGLTGHDNEQFF.

V and J are TRBV5-4 and TRBJ1-1; TRBD1 agrees at 7 bases. Trimming cost V 4 bases and J 0 bases; bases outside gene matches: 3. Germline V gene sequence: CDR1 SGHNT, CDR2 YYREEE (reference sequence). The CDR3 runs 14 residues. The chain's CDR3 is CASSKGQMNTEAFF. The CDR3 coding sequence is TGTGCCAGCAGCAAGGGACAGATGAACACTGAAGCTTTCTTT.

This chain joins TRBV29-1 and TRBJ2-5; 7 bases align to TRBD1. The CDR3 spans 12 residues. J lost 2 bases, V lost 7 bases, and 4 bases had no gene match. Germline-derived CDR1 and CDR2 are SQVTM and ANQGSEA. The CDR3 bases are TGCAGCGAAGGGACAGCTCAAGAGACCCAGTACTTC. Translating gives CSEGTAQETQYF.